This TCR beta chain was recorded in a study of CD8 T cells in ankylosing spondylitis. Study-level findings and limits: A TCR beta motif made of about eight highly homologous variants seemed typical of ankylosing spondylitis blood. Prior work had noted some motif variants in reactive arthritis blood and synovial fluid.

The CDR3 consists of 17 residues. V shed 4 bases and J 2 bases; nucleotides not matched to a gene: 9. Germline V gene data show CDR1 as SEHNR and CDR2 as FQNEAQ (reference sequence). For TCR beta, libraries came from quantitative 5'-RACE with molecular barcodes. TCRdb analysed the 5' RACE reads with MiXCR anew, one entry per CDR3 protein. Altogether 670,000 or so distinct CDR3 sequences are present, 15% to 20% being singletons, with the ten largest covering under 20%. Points on this clonotype: The antigen is undetermined.

This TCR was sampled from a male donor with ankylosing spondylitis. Sequenced input: blood, either unsorted or a sorted T cell fraction (not recorded which). The chain uses TRBV7-9 and TRBJ2-3; 10 bases are shared with TRBD2. CDR3 coding DNA: TGTGCCAGCAGCTCGTCACTAGCGGGGCTTGACACAGATACGCAGTATTTT. Protein product: CASSSSLAGLDTDTQYF.